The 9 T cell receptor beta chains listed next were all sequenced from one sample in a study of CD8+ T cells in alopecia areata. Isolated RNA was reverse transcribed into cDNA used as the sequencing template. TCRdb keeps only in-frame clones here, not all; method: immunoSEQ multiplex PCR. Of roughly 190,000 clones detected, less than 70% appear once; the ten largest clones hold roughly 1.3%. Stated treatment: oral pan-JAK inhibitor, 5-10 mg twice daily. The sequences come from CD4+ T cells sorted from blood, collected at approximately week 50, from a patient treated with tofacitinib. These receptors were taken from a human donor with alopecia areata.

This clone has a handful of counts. This chain's CDR3 is CASSPREGGPSLYF. For the CDR3, the DNA is TGTGCCAGCAGCCCCAGAGAGGGGGGGCCTTCGTTGTACTTC. The chain couples TRBV7-2 to TRBJ2-4; TRBD2 might be the D (7 bases). Per the germline V gene, CDR1 is SGHTA and CDR2 is FQGNSA. The CDR3 is 14 residues long. The V and J ends lost 5 bases and 15 bases respectively, with 23 bases between them. The variable domain in full, completed from reference TRBV7-2 and TRBJ2-4, reads GAGVSQSPSNKVTEKGKDVELRCDPISGHTALYWYRQSLGQGLEFLIYFQGNSAPDKSGLPSDRFSAERTGGSVSTLTIQRTQQEDSAVYLCASSPREGGPSLYFGAGTRLSVL.

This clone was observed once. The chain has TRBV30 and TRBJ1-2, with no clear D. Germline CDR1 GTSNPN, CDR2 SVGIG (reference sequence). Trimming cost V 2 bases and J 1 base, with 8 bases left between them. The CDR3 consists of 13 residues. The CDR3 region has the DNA TGTGCCTGGAGTCCACAGTTTAACTATGGCTACACCTTC. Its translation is CAWSPQFNYGYTF.

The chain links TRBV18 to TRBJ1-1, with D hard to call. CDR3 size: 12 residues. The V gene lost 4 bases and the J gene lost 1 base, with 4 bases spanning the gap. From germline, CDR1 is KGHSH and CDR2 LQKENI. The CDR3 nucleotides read TGTGCCAGCTCACGAGCGAACACTGAAGCTTTCTTT. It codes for CASSRANTEAFF. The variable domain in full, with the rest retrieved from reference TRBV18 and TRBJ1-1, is NAGVMQNPRHLVRRRGQEARLRCSPMKGHSHVYWYRQLPEEGLKFMVYLQKENIIDESGMPKERFSAEFPKEGPSILRIQQVVRGDSAAYFCASSRANTEAFFGQGTRLTVV.

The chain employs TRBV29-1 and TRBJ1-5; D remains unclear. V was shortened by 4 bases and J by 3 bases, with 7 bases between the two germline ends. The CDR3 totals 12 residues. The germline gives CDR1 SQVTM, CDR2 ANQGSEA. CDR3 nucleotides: TGCAGCGTTGGTGAGATCAATCAGCCCCAGCATTTT. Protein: CSVGEINQPQHF.

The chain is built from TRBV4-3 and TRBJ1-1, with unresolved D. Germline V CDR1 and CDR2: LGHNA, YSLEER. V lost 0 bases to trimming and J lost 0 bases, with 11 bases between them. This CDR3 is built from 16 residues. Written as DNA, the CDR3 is TGCGCCAGCAGCCAAGATCAGAAGATTCTGAACACTGAAGCTTTCTTT. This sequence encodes CASSQDQKILNTEAFF.

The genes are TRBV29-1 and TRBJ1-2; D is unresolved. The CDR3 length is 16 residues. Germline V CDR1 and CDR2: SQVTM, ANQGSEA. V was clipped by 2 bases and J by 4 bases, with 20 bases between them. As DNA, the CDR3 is TGCAGCGTTGAAAGCCAATCCCTGACCCCGAGCTATGGCTACACCTTC. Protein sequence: CSVESQSLTPSYGYTF.

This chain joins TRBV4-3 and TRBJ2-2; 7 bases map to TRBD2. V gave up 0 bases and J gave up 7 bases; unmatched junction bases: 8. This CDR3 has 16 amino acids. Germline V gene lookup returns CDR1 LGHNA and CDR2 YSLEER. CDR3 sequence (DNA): TGCGCCAGCAGCCAAGATGAGGGGAGGGACGGCGGGGAGCTGTTTTTT. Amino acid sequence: CASSQDEGRDGGELFF.

CDR3 sequence (DNA): TGTGCCACCGAAGGACACACAGATACGCAGTATTTT. This translates into CATEGHTDTQYF. J is TRBJ2-3 and V is TRBV7-2, with D maybe TRBD1 (5 bases). This CDR3 is 12 amino acids long. The V gene lost 10 bases and the J gene lost 2 bases, with 10 bases spanning the gap. CDR1 SGHTA and CDR2 FQGNSA come from the germline V gene. Complete variable domain (other parts from reference TRBV7-2 and TRBJ2-3): GAGVSQSPSNKVTEKGKDVELRCDPISGHTALYWYRQSLGQGLEFLIYFQGNSAPDKSGLPSDRFSAERTGGSVSTLTIQRTQQEDSAVYLCATEGHTDTQYFGPGTRLTVL.

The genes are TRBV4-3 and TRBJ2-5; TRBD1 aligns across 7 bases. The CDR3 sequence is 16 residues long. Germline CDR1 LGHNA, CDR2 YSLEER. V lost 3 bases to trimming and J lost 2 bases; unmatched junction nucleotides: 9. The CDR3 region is CASSHDLGQLQETQYF. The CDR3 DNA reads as TGCGCCAGCAGCCACGACCTGGGACAGCTTCAAGAGACCCAGTACTTC.